The 32 T cell receptor beta chains presented below share a single source sample, sequenced in a study of regulatory T cells in long-lasting Graves disease. The TCR beta library used iRepertoire HTBI primers with Arm-PCR amplification of CDR3. TCRdb passed the multiplex PCR reads through MiXCR, listing each CDR3 protein once. The repertoire holds approximately 360,000 distinct CDR3 sequences, with 12% as singletons. Time point described: newly diagnosed GD, antithyroid drugs for less than 3 months. The TCR library was made from RNA that had been extracted from PBMCs in TRIzol. This sample also belongs to another study, concerning T cells in Graves' hyperthyroidism and ophthalmopathy.

This specimen consisted of peripheral blood mononuclear cells (PBMCs), obtained at new diagnosis, from a patient treated with antithyroid drugs. Receptors originate from a woman between 18 and 29 years old with Graves disease.

Concerning this clonotype: A much bigger clone sits one base away, suggesting this may be a read error. This chain connects TRBV3-1 to TRBJ2-5, with D tentatively TRBD1 (5 bases). V was cut by 4 bases and J by 3 bases, with 24 bases left in between. The CDR3 is 18 amino acids. The germline V gene encodes CDR1 LGHDT and CDR2 YNNKEL (reference sequence). In DNA form, the CDR3 reads TGTGCCAGCAGCCGGGTTCTTAATAGGGGCAGGGATGAAGAGACCCAGTACTTC. It codes for CASSRVLNRGRDEETQYF.

This clonotype came up many times. V usage is TRBV7-9 and J usage is TRBJ1-5, with 8 nucleotides matching TRBD1. Germline V gives CDR1 SEHNR, CDR2 FQNEAQ (reference sequence). Trimming at V came to 4 bases and at J to 4 bases, leaving 12 bases not matched to a gene. The CDR3 loop spans 17 amino acids. The CDR3 sequence: CASSSGPRTGLNQPQHF. For the CDR3, the DNA is TGTGCCAGCAGCTCGGGGCCCAGGACAGGGCTAAATCAGCCCCAGCATTTT.

This clonotype was picked up a small number of times. V is TRBV18 and J is TRBJ1-1, with D possibly matching TRBD1 (5 bases). CDR3 length: 18 amino acids. The germline V gene encodes CDR1 KGHSH and CDR2 LQKENI. Trimming took off 3 bases at V and 6 bases at J, with 26 bases between the two ends. The CDR3 coding sequence is TGTGCCAGCTCACCTTCAGATCCATACGGGGGTGGGAGGGCTGAAGCTTTCTTT. Protein sequence: CASSPSDPYGGGRAEAFF.

This clonotype was seen at least ten times. The V and J genes are TRBV7-9 and TRBJ1-6; D remains ambiguous. Germline V gene data show CDR1 as SEHNR and CDR2 as FQNEAQ (reference sequence). V lost 0 bases and J 5 bases, leaving 11 bases between the germline ends. This CDR3 is built from 16 residues. CDR3 sequence: CASSLAEETHNSPLHF. CDR3 nucleotide sequence: TGTGCCAGCAGCTTAGCGGAGGAAACTCATAATTCACCCCTCCACTTT.

This clonotype has at least ten counts. The rearrangement uses TRBV6-2 or TRBV6-3 and TRBJ2-5, with 7 bases matching TRBD2. Losses at the gene ends were 2 bases for V and 2 bases for J; bases not matched to a gene: 11. Germline V gives CDR1 MNHEY, CDR2 SVGEGT. The CDR3 spans 17 residues. The CDR3 sequence is CASSYPLQAGIQETQYF. Here the CDR3 DNA reads TGTGCCAGCAGTTACCCTCTCCAAGCGGGGATTCAAGAGACCCAGTACTTC.

As regards this clonotype: This may be a read error, as it is one base from a much larger clone. This chain joins TRBV30 and TRBJ2-7; 7 nucleotides agree with TRBD1. The CDR3 contains 13 residues. The V and J ends lost 8 bases and 4 bases, in that order; junction bases with no gene match: 11. Germline V gene sequence: CDR1 GTSNPN, CDR2 SVGIG (reference sequence). This CDR3 is CARGRQGLYEQYF. Written as DNA, the CDR3 is TGTGCCCGGGGACGACAGGGCCTATACGAGCAGTACTTC.

As concerns this clonotype: This likely comes from a read error, as the CDR3 has no conserved phenylalanine or tryptophan at its end. The V gene is TRBV4-3, the J gene TRBJ1-4; D is undetermined. Trimming shortened V by 0 bases and J by 4 bases, and 9 bases separated the two germline ends. The CDR3 is 15 residues long. Germline-derived CDR1 and CDR2 are LGHNA and YSLEER. The CDR3 reads CASSQDVAGNEKLFS. The CDR3 region has the DNA TGCGCCAGCAGCCAAGACGTGGCGGGTAATGAAAAACTGTTTTCT.

This clonotype was found many times. The chain is built from TRBV13 and TRBJ1-1, with D maybe TRBD1 (5 bases). Between the trimmed V and J ends, which lost 0 bases and 2 bases, there was a span of 16 bases. CDR1 and CDR2 from the germline V gene are PRHDT and FYEKMQ (reference sequence). The CDR3 loop spans 17 amino acids. The CDR3 DNA sequence: TGTGCCAGCAGCTTAGGACCTCTAGGGGTTTCCAACACTGAAGCTTTCTTT. Encoded protein: CASSLGPLGVSNTEAFF.

This clonotype has at least ten counts. The V call is TRBV2, the J call TRBJ2-2, with D possibly being TRBD1 or TRBD2 (6 bases each). The CDR3 covers 15 residues. Germline assignment: CDR1 SNHLY and CDR2 FYNNEI. V was pared by 7 bases and J by 6 bases, with 18 bases between. CDR3 in amino acids: CASTPRGVGPGELFF. Here the CDR3 DNA reads TGTGCCAGCACACCAAGGGGGGTAGGGCCCGGGGAGCTGTTTTTT.

A few counts support this clonotype. V and J are TRBV2 and TRBJ1-6, with 7 bases aligning to TRBD1. V lost 4 bases, J lost 2 bases, and 5 bases stayed unmatched. CDR3 size: 16 residues. CDR1 and CDR2 from the germline V gene are SNHLY and FYNNEI. CDR3 protein: CASSGDRGTYNSPLHF. Here the CDR3 DNA reads TGTGCCAGCAGTGGGGACAGAGGGACCTATAATTCACCCCTCCACTTT.

The chain is built from TRBV7-3 and TRBJ2-1, with D perhaps TRBD2 (5 bases). Germline CDR1 is SGHTA and CDR2 is FQGTGA. The CDR3 consists of 16 residues. V was shortened by 5 bases and J by 3 bases, with 17 bases between the two germline ends. The CDR3 DNA reads as TGTGCCAGCAGCGCCCCTAAGCGGCTGAACTACAATGAGCAGTTCTTC. Amino acid sequence: CASSAPKRLNYNEQFF.

This clonotype was counted many times. V usage is TRBV28 and J usage is TRBJ2-1, with D unclear. The CDR3 is made up of 13 amino acids. V lost 6 bases and J lost 8, with 14 bases in between. In germline, CDR1 is MDHEN, CDR2 SYDVKM. The CDR3 loop is CASSRPSSHEQFF. CDR3 DNA sequence: TGTGCCAGCAGCCGACCAAGCTCCCATGAGCAGTTCTTC.

This clonotype came up many times. The chain couples TRBV29-1 to TRBJ2-3; D gene uncertain. V lost 2 bases, J lost 9 bases, and 12 bases lay in between. This CDR3 comprises 12 residues. Looked up from germline, CDR1 is SQVTM and CDR2 is ANQGSEA. The CDR3 bases are TGCAGCGTTGAAAGCCGGTCTACAACGCAGTATTTT. This gives the protein CSVESRSTTQYF.

This clonotype was found many times. V is TRBV4-3 and J is TRBJ2-1; D is ambiguous. CDR1 LGHNA and CDR2 YSLEER come from the germline V gene. This CDR3 region has 15 residues. V was trimmed by 1 base and J by 4 bases, leaving 11 bases between them. The CDR3 is CASSQGVGVYNEQFF. CDR3 in DNA: TGCGCCAGCAGCCAAGGGGTTGGGGTATACAATGAGCAGTTCTTC.

This sequence joins TRBV20-1 and TRBJ2-3; the match to TRBD2 covers 8 bases. The CDR3 runs 14 residues. Per germline, CDR1 DFQATT and CDR2 SNEGSKA (reference sequence). The CDR3 is CSGGTGGYTDTQYF. In DNA, the CDR3 is TGCAGCGGAGGAACGGGGGGGTACACAGATACGCAGTATTTT.

Concerning this clonotype itself: This could be a read error, since a much larger clone is one nucleotide away. The rearrangement links TRBV11-2 to TRBJ2-2, with 10 bases that match TRBD2. Germline CDR1 SGHAT, CDR2 FQNNGV. There are 18 residues in the CDR3. The DNA for the CDR3 is TGTGCCAGCAGCTTATTAGGACTAGCGGCAACGAACATCGGGGAGCTGTTTTTT. Its protein is CASSLLGLAATNIGELFF.

At least ten counts were recorded for this clonotype. The J gene is TRBJ2-3, the V gene TRBV7-9, with D tentatively TRBD1 (5 bases). The CDR3 spans 13 residues. V dropped 5 bases and J dropped 10 bases, with 16 bases sitting between them. The germline gives CDR1 SEHNR, CDR2 FQNEAQ (reference sequence). CDR3 sequence: CASSILGHQPQYF. CDR3 nucleotide sequence: TGTGCCAGCAGCATCCTCGGACATCAGCCGCAGTATTTT.

This clonotype was seen at least ten times. The V and J genes are TRBV11-2 and TRBJ2-7; D not resolved. The length of the CDR3 is 15 residues. Between the trimmed V and J ends, which lost 2 bases and 4 bases, there was a span of 15 bases. The germline gives CDR1 SGHAT, CDR2 FQNNGV. The chain's CDR3 is CASSLSPQLSYEQYV. The CDR3 DNA is TGTGCCAGCAGCTTAAGTCCCCAGCTGTCGTACGAGCAGTACGTC.

This clonotype has a handful of counts. This could be a read error, since a much larger clone is one nucleotide away. The V call is TRBV18, the J call TRBJ2-1, with D perhaps matching TRBD2 (5 bases). The CDR3 runs 15 residues. The germline V gene encodes CDR1 KGHSH and CDR2 LQKENI. CDR3 sequence (DNA): TGTGCCAGCTCACCTGAAGAGGGATCGTACACTGAGCAGTTCTTC. This gives the protein CASSPEEGSYTEQFF.

In this sample, this clonotype turned up many times. The chain joins TRBV20-1 to TRBJ2-3, with D tentatively TRBD2 (5 bases). CDR1 is DFQATT, CDR2 SNEGSKA, per germline (reference sequence). Trimming took 0 bases from V and 6 from J, leaving 7 bases between them. The CDR3 runs 12 residues. The CDR3, as DNA: TGCAGTGCTAGAGAACCGGGGGATACGCAGTATTTT. As protein: CSAREPGDTQYF.

Only one count was recorded for this clonotype. The junction departs from the called germline gene at one end, perhaps through a read error. This chain links TRBV4-1 with TRBJ2-4; TRBD2 might be the D (6 bases). Germline assignment: CDR1 MGHRA and CDR2 YSYEKL. CDR3 length: 16 residues. The CDR3 DNA reads as TGCGCCAGCAGCCCACGGTCCGCACTAGCCAAAACCATTCAGTACTTC. Protein: CASSPRSALAKTIQYF.

This clonotype was picked up many times. This chain uses TRBV19 with TRBJ2-2; 9 positions match TRBD1. V was pared by 7 bases and J by 5 bases, with 8 bases of the junction left unmatched. The CDR3 loop spans 15 amino acids. Germline V lookup: CDR1 LNHDA, CDR2 SQIVND (reference sequence). CDR3 amino acids: CASTLQGARTGELFF. DNA of the CDR3: TGTGCCAGTACCTTACAGGGGGCGCGAACCGGGGAGCTGTTTTTT.

In its sample, this clonotype was seen many times. This sequence joins TRBV6-2 or TRBV6-3 and TRBJ2-3; 8 nucleotides line up with TRBD2. This CDR3 comprises 14 residues. From germline, CDR1 is MNHEY and CDR2 SVGEGT. J lost 6 bases, V lost 5 bases, and 7 bases had no gene match. CDR3 protein: CASSGGGGWDTQYF. CDR3 DNA sequence: TGTGCCAGCAGTGGCGGCGGGGGGTGGGATACGCAGTATTTT.

Many counts were recorded for this clonotype. The genes are TRBV27 and TRBJ2-1; 11 nucleotides align to TRBD2. V was clipped by 4 bases and J by 0 bases; unmatched bases: 8. The V gene's germline CDR1 is MNHEY and CDR2 SMNVEV (reference sequence). There are 18 residues in the CDR3. Here the CDR3 reads CASSSWTSGFLSYNEQFF. CDR3 in DNA: TGTGCCAGCAGTTCGTGGACTAGCGGGTTTCTCTCCTACAATGAGCAGTTCTTC.

This clonotype came up many times. This chain joins TRBV12-3 or TRBV12-4 and TRBJ2-7; the D is unclear. The length of the CDR3 is 15 residues. V was pared by 6 bases and J by 7 bases, with 22 bases between. The CDR3, as DNA: TGTGCCAGCAGCCCCATCTTAGATATAGTACGTGAGCAGTACTTC. This gives the protein CASSPILDIVREQYF.

This clonotype was seen ten or more times. J is TRBJ1-6 and V is TRBV3-1; TRBD1 might be the D (5 bases). CDR1 and CDR2 (germline): LGHDT, YNNKEL (reference sequence). This CDR3 contains 20 residues. Trimming removed 5 bases at V and 2 bases at J, with 25 bases between. The CDR3 here is CASSFAGTTDWAPYNSPLHF. In DNA, the CDR3 is TGTGCCAGCAGCTTTGCCGGGACTACCGACTGGGCACCCTATAATTCACCCCTCCACTTT.

The rearrangement joins TRBV11-2 to TRBJ2-2, with D possibly being TRBD1 (5 bases). Trimming left V 3 bases short and J 6 bases short, with 14 bases between. Looked up from germline, CDR1 is SGHAT and CDR2 is FQNNGV. The CDR3 consists of 15 residues. The CDR3: CASSLAGISSGELFF. Here the CDR3 DNA reads TGTGCCAGCAGCTTGGCAGGGATCAGTTCCGGGGAGCTGTTTTTT.

CDR3 nucleotides: TGCAGTGCTAGAGGAGGGAGGGGAGCGTGGGAGCTGTTTTTT. Its protein product is CSARGGRGAWELFF. The chain uses TRBV20-1 and TRBJ2-2; TRBD2 matches at 7 bases. In germline, CDR1 is DFQATT, CDR2 SNEGSKA (reference sequence). Losses at the gene ends were 1 base for V and 9 bases for J; bases not matched to a gene: 8. The CDR3 loop spans 14 amino acids.

This clonotype has ten or more counts. The CDR3 DNA is TGTGCCACCAGCAGAGATATGACAGCCAAAAACATTCAGTACTTC. Encoded protein: CATSRDMTAKNIQYF. The V and J genes are TRBV15 and TRBJ2-4, with no clear D. From germline, CDR1 is LNHNV and CDR2 YYDKDF (reference sequence). The CDR3 is 15 residues long. The V end was cut by 0 bases, the J end by 0 bases, with 6 bases between.

This clonotype was observed a few times. This chain links TRBV7-3 with TRBJ2-2, with TRBD2 as a possible D gene (7 bases). CDR1 SGHTA and CDR2 FQGTGA come from the germline V gene. The germline V and J ends were trimmed by 5 bases and 6 bases, with 19 bases remaining between them. CDR3 length: 16 amino acids. CDR3 bases: TGTGCCAGCAGCCTACGAGGGGGGGCTCTGGCCGGGGAGCTGTTTTTT. It encodes CASSLRGGALAGELFF.

With respect to this clonotype: The junction and the germline gene differ at one end; a read error may be behind it. V usage is TRBV29-1 and J usage is TRBJ2-3, with TRBD1 as a possible D gene (6 bases). The germline V gene encodes CDR1 SQVTM and CDR2 ANQGSEA. This CDR3 is built from 13 residues. CDR3 nucleotides: TGCAGCGGACAGGTCGGGAACACAGATAAGCAGTATTTT. This gives the protein CSGQVGNTDKQYF.

This clonotype was seen more than once but under ten times. The conserved phenylalanine or tryptophan is not found at the CDR3 terminus, so this likely reflects a read error. The V and J genes are TRBV10-3 and TRBJ1-4; tentative D call: TRBD1 (5 bases). There are 15 residues in the CDR3. Per germline, CDR1 ENHRY and CDR2 SYGVKD. V shed 3 bases and J shed 5 bases, with 13 bases lying between them. CDR3 protein: CAISDQTASNEKLFL. DNA of the CDR3: TGTGCCATCAGTGATCAGACAGCCTCAAATGAAAAACTGTTTTTA.